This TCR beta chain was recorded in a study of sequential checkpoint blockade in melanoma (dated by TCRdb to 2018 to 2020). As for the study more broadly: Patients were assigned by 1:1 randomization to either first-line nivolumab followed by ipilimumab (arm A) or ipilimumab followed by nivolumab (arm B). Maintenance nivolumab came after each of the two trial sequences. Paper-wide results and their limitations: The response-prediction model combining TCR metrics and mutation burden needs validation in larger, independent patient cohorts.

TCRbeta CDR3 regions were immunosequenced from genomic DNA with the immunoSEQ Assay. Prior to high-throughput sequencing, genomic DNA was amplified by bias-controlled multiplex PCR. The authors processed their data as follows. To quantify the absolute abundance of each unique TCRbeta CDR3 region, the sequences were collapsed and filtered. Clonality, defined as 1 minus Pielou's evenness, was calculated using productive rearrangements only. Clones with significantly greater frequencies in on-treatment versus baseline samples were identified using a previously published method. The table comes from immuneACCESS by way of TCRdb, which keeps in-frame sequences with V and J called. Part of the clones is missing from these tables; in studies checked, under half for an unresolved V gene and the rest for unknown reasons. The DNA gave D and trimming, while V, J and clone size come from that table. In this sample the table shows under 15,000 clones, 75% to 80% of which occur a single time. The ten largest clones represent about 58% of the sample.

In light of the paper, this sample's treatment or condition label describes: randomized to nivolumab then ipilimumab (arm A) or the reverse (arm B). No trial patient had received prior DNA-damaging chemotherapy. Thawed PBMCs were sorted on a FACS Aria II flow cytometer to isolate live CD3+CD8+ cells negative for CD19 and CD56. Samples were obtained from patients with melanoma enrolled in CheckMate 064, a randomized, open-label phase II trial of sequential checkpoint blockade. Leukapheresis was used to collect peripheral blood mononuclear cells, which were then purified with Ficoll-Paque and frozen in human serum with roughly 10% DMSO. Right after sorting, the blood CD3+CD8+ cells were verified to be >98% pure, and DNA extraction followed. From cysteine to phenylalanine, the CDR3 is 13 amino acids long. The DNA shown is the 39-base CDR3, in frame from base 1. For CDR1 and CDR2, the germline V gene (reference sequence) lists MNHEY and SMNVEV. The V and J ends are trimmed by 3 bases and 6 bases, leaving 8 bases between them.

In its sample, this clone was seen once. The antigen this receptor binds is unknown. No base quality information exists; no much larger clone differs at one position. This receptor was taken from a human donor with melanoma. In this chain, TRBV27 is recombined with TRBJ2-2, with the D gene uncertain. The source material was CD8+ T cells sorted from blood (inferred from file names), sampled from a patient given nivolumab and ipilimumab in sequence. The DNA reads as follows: TGTGCCAGCAGTTTTACCCAGGCCGGGGAGCTGTTTTTT. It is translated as CASSFTQAGELFF.